This T cell receptor beta chain was recorded in a study of shared clonotypes between healthy human individuals. Germline CDR1 and CDR2: MGHRA and YSYEKL. The CDR3 runs to 15 residues. The V gene end was trimmed by 1 base and the J gene end by 3 bases; junction bases not matched to a gene: 5. In the study's own analysis: As immunoSEQ supplied junction-only sequences (without quality scores), filtering differed. This table comes from immunoSEQ multiplex PCR, and its TCRdb copy is limited to in-frame clones, with some not included. The V and J calls and the clone size are those of that table, but D and trimming were determined from the DNA. The data hold around 2,100,000 clones, with about 95% observed a single time. Only CD45RO-negative cells positively selected for CCR7 counted as naive CD8 cells, so terminally differentiated effector memory CD45RA+ cells were excluded. This clone has only one observation.

V is TRBV4-1 and J is TRBJ2-7; TRBD2 matches at 8 bases. This clonotype was obtained from a man younger than 35 in good health. Sequenced: naive CD8+ T cells sorted from blood. The CDR3 spells CASSQVAGGIYEQYF. For the CDR3, the DNA is TGCGCCAGCAGCCAAGTTGCGGGGGGAATCTACGAGCAGTACTTC.